Below are 10 T cell receptor beta chains sequenced from a single sample in a study of PD-1 blockade in classical Hodgkin lymphoma. Described time point: newly diagnosed, previously untreated cHL patient sample. Negative selection with magnetic separation was used to purify CD4+ T cells from thawed PBMCs. Only in-frame clones appear in the TCRdb table, and some are missing; sequencing was by immunoSEQ multiplex PCR. Of some 23,000 clones listed, 91% are singletons. The sample comprised CD4+ T cells from blood. These receptors all come from a human donor with classical Hodgkin lymphoma.

The CDR3 loop reads CSVEPRNTGELFF. The CDR3 nucleotides are TGCAGCGTTGAACCCAGAAACACCGGGGAGCTGTTTTTT. The chain has TRBV29-1 and TRBJ2-2; D uncertain. Germline V gene sequence: CDR1 SQVTM, CDR2 ANQGSEA. The ends were cut back, 2 bases at V and 2 bases at J, with 6 bases in the middle. CDR3 length: 13 amino acids.

The rearrangement uses TRBV19 and TRBJ1-5; the match to TRBD1 covers 10 bases. The germline V gene has CDR1 LNHDA and CDR2 SQIVND (reference sequence). The CDR3 has 16 amino acids. J lost 1 base, V lost 4 bases, and 4 bases had no gene match. In nucleotides, the CDR3 is TGTGCCAGTAGTACACCGGGACAGGGGAGCAATCAGCCCCAGCATTTT. Its protein is CASSTPGQGSNQPQHF.

The chain joins TRBV5-8 to TRBJ1-1, with 9 positions matching TRBD1. The CDR3 is made up of 16 amino acids. V gave up 4 bases and J gave up 0 bases; unmatched junction bases: 7. Germline CDR1 reads SGHTS; CDR2 reads YDEGEE. The CDR3 loop is CASSVPGQGLNTEAFF. For the CDR3, the DNA is TGTGCCAGCAGCGTCCCGGGACAGGGTCTGAACACTGAAGCTTTCTTT.

This chain joins TRBV2 and TRBJ1-5; D remains ambiguous. The CDR3 loop spans 14 amino acids. Trimming removed 7 bases from V and 0 bases from J, with 10 bases in between. Germline V gives CDR1 SNHLY, CDR2 FYNNEI. CDR3 nucleotide sequence: TGTGCCAGCACAGGAACTTTTAGCAATCAGCCCCAGCATTTT. It encodes CASTGTFSNQPQHF. Combining the CDR3 with reference TRBV2 and TRBJ1-5 gives the whole variable domain EPEVTQTPSHQVTQMGQEVILRCVPISNHLYFYWYRQILGQKVEFLVSFYNNEISEKSEIFDDQFSVERPDGSNFTLKIRSTKLEDSAMYFCASTGTFSNQPQHFGDGTRLSIL.

This sequence joins TRBV7-8 and TRBJ2-7; TRBD2 matches 7 bases. CDR3 length equals 18 residues. J gave up 4 bases and V 2 bases, and 17 bases lay outside the gene matches. Looked up from germline, CDR1 is SGHVS and CDR2 is FQNEAQ. CDR3 protein: CASSLLALTSDRTYEQYF. The CDR3 DNA reads as TGTGCCAGCAGCTTACTCGCCCTAACTAGCGACAGAACTTACGAGCAGTACTTC.

This clone has a single count. This chain links TRBV19 with TRBJ2-2; weak D call: TRBD1 (6 bases). This CDR3 has 14 amino acids. Germline-derived CDR1 and CDR2 are LNHDA and SQIVND (reference sequence). The V and J ends lost 10 bases and 3 bases respectively, with 15 bases between them. CDR3 amino acids: CATRGVGDTGELFF. CDR3 coding DNA: TGTGCCACCAGGGGTGTGGGTGACACCGGGGAGCTGTTTTTT.

This clone came up a few times. This chain connects TRBV7-9 to TRBJ1-1; 9 bases line up with TRBD1. This CDR3 has 14 amino acids. Germline V gives CDR1 SEHNR, CDR2 FQNEAQ (reference sequence). J was trimmed by 1 base and V by 5 bases; bases with no gene match: 2. The CDR3 loop is CASSLGQGNTEAFF. CDR3 bases: TGTGCCAGCAGCCTGGGACAGGGGAACACTGAAGCTTTCTTT.

The chain is built from TRBV2 and TRBJ2-6; D gene uncertain. The V end lost 5 bases, the J end lost 4 bases, and 12 bases lay between the germline ends. Germline V gene sequence: CDR1 SNHLY, CDR2 FYNNEI. The CDR3 extends over 15 amino acids. The CDR3 DNA reads as TGTGCCAGCAGTTGGACGGCAGGAGGGGCCAACGTCCTGACTTTC. Protein: CASSWTAGGANVLTF.

CDR3 in amino acids: CASSPAGGGAGNEQFF. Here the CDR3 DNA reads TGTGCCAGCAGCCCCGCGGGCGGGGGGGCGGGGAATGAGCAGTTCTTC. This chain uses TRBV7-8 with TRBJ2-1; TRBD2 matches at 9 bases. The CDR3 is 16 amino acids. The V gene end was trimmed by 5 bases and the J gene end by 7 bases; junction bases not matched to a gene: 12. The germline CDR1 and CDR2 sequences are SGHVS and FQNEAQ.

V is TRBV18 and J is TRBJ2-7; 8 bases fit TRBD1. V lost 3 bases and J lost 6; bases outside the gene matches: 13. Germline V CDR1 and CDR2: KGHSH, LQKENI. This CDR3 contains 16 residues. CDR3 region: CASSPTSSFGTGEQYF. CDR3 nucleotide sequence: TGTGCCAGCTCACCCACGTCGTCTTTCGGGACAGGCGAGCAGTACTTC. Full variable domain (rest looked up from reference TRBV18 and TRBJ2-7): NAGVMQNPRHLVRRRGQEARLRCSPMKGHSHVYWYRQLPEEGLKFMVYLQKENIIDESGMPKERFSAEFPKEGPSILRIQQVVRGDSAAYFCASSPTSSFGTGEQYFGPGTRLTVT.